A single sample gave rise to the 30 T cell receptor delta chains below, sequenced in a study of γδ T cells in repeated Plasmodium falciparum infection. Vgamma9/Vdelta2+ and Vdelta2-negative gammadelta T cells were flow-sorted from PBMC for bulk sequencing. TCRdb called clones from the multiplex PCR reads again using CATT. The data contain tens of thousands of delta-chain clones, over 1.5% of them singletons. Material for sequencing was gamma-delta T cells from blood. The source is a pool of human donors (malaria-infected and uninfected, not separated).

This clone appeared a few times. A read error is likely here: a far larger clone is one base away. Different DNA sequences within this sample yield the same CDR3. The V gene is TRDV1, the J gene TRDJ1; 11 nucleotides line up with TRDD3. Germline CDR1 is TSWWSYY and CDR2 is QGS. The CDR3 has 21 residues. The CDR3 here is CALGEPNWGIESPGYTDKLIF. CDR3 nucleotide sequence: TGTGCTCTTGGAGAACCCAACTGGGGGATAGAGAGCCCAGGGTACACCGATAAACTCATCTTT.

This clone turned up a few times. This sequence is one base from a far larger clone and is likely a read error. Other DNA sequences of this sample code for an identical CDR3. This rearrangement joins TRDV1 to TRDJ1; D unresolved. No J gene is reported in TCRdb; it was inferred here by comparing the DNA with germline. CDR3 length equals 19 residues. Germline CDR1 is TSWWSYY and CDR2 is QGS. With 0 bases removed from V and 0 bases from J, the gap between germline ends came to 20 bases. The CDR3, as DNA: TGTGCTCTTGGGGAACTAAAGGTGACTACCGTTCGGTACACCGATAAACTCATCTTT. Amino acids: CALGELKVTTVRYTDKLIF.

This clone was seen more than once but under ten times. A single base is all that separates this from a far larger clone, so a read error is likely. Different DNA sequences within this sample yield the same CDR3. The chain links TRDV1 to TRDJ1; TRDD3 aligns across 10 bases. The J gene is not listed in TCRdb, so it was assigned here from a DNA match to germline. J gave up 3 bases and V 6 bases, and 19 bases lay outside the gene matches. This CDR3 region has 19 residues. Germline CDR1 and CDR2: TSWWSYY and QGS. The CDR3 DNA follows: TGTGCTCTTGGAGAGAGTCCTCGTACTGGGGGATGTAACTCCGATAAACTCATCTTT. Its translation: CALGESPRTGGCNSDKLIF.

This clone occurred a few times. This DNA's translation differs at residue 21 from TCRdb's protein, which comes from a much larger clone; a read error is likely, and the protein shown is translated from the DNA. V gene TRAV38-2/DV8 combines with J gene TRDJ1, with D tentatively TRDD2 (9 bases). TCRdb supplies no J gene; here it was assigned by aligning the nucleotide sequence to germline. The CDR3 extends over 27 amino acids. CDR1 is TSESDYY and CDR2 is QEAYKQQN in the germline V gene. V was cut by 2 bases and J by 1 base, with 48 bases left in between. The CDR3 coding sequence is TGTGCTTATAGGAGTCGGGGGGGGAAAACCTTCCTACGCGCTCTCCGTACTGGGGGTCCTCGCACCGATAAACTCATCTTT. Translating it yields CAYRSRGGKTFLRALRTGGPRTDKLIF.

Comments on this clone: The translation of this DNA and the TCRdb protein of a much larger clone differ at residue 13, probably owing to a read error; the protein shown here is translated from the DNA. The V call is TRDV2, the J call TRDJ1, with TRDD3 identical over 10 bases. The J gene, absent from TCRdb, was called here by matching the DNA to germline. CDR1 is GEAIGNYY and CDR2 is EKD in the germline V gene. V trimming: 0 bases; J trimming: 0 bases; junction bases outside the gene matches: 15. This CDR3 is 20 amino acids long. The CDR3 protein is CACDTEDRLTGGSYTDKLIF. In nucleotides, the CDR3 is TGTGCCTGTGACACCGAAGACAGGTTGACTGGGGGATCGTACACCGATAAACTCATCTTT.

For this clone: The protein that TCRdb holds for this DNA derives from a much larger clone and differs from the translated DNA at residue 7, which likely indicates a read error; the protein shown here is translated from the DNA. The V gene call reads TRDV1; no J gene was called; no check of the table's D call, TRDD3, against the DNA was made. The CDR3 has 21 amino acids. CDR1 is TSWWSYY, CDR2 QGS, per germline. CDR3 loop: CALGERSRYWGMVRYTDKLIF. DNA for the CDR3: TGTGCTCTTGGGGAACGTTCGAGGTACTGGGGAATGGTTCGGTACACCGATAAGCTCATCTTT.

This clone was counted only a few times. For this DNA, TCRdb reports the protein of a much larger clone, which diverges at residue 18, most likely from a read error; the protein presented here is translated directly from the DNA. The chain has TRDV2 and TRDJ1; the match to TRDD3 covers 13 bases. As TCRdb names no J gene, one was assigned here on the basis of a DNA match to germline. CDR1 and CDR2 (germline): GEAIGNYY, EKD. The V and J ends lost 0 bases and 4 bases, in that order; junction bases with no gene match: 25. This CDR3 is built from 23 residues. The CDR3 loop reads CACDTEFSKLGDTRQTYIDKLIF. The CDR3 coding sequence is TGTGCCTGTGACACCGAGTTCTCCAAACTGGGGGATACGCGCCAAACGTACATCGATAAACTCATCTTT.

About this clone itself: TCRdb lists the protein of a much larger clone for this DNA, which differs at residue 17, so this is likely a read error; the protein given here is translated from the DNA itself. The chain recombines TRDV1 with TRDJ1; tentative D call: TRDD2 (6 bases). The CDR3 covers 21 residues. Germline V lookup: CDR1 TSWWSYY, CDR2 QGS. The CDR3 loop is CALGELPLRLPLETYTEKLIF. The CDR3 region has the DNA TGTGCTCTTGGGGAACTCCCCTTGCGCCTTCCCTTGGAGACGTACACCGAAAAACTCATCTTT.

Many counts were recorded for this clone. The protein in TCRdb stems from a much larger clone and differs at residue 7 from this DNA's translation, likely a read error; here the protein is translated from the DNA. The chain carries TRDV2 and TRDJ1; 10 positions match TRDD3. The CDR3 totals 18 residues. V shed 3 bases and J 0 bases; nucleotides not matched to a gene: 12. CDR1 and CDR2 (germline): GEAIGNYY, EKD. The CDR3, as DNA: TGTGCCTGTGACCATTCTTTACTGGGGGATCCGTACACCGATAAACTCATCTTT. Protein product: CACDHSLLGDPYTDKLIF.

This clone has a handful of counts. TCRdb has a much larger clone's protein, which differs at residue 5 from the translation of this DNA, likely because of a read error; what is shown is the protein translated from the DNA. This chain joins TRDV1 and TRDJ1, with D possibly TRDD3 on 6 matching bases. Here the J gene came from matching the DNA to germline, since TCRdb omits it. Deletions cut 4 bases from V and 1 base from J, with 31 bases between. The length of the CDR3 is 21 residues. CDR1 and CDR2 from the germline V gene are TSWWSYY and QGS. This CDR3 is CALGGFSPAHRGFRFTDKLIF. CDR3 bases: TGTGCTCTTGGGGGATTTAGCCCAGCACACCGGGGATTCAGATTCACCGATAAACTCATCTTT.

A word on this clone: The protein TCRdb gives is from a much larger clone and does not agree with this DNA's translation at residue 18, likely a read error; the protein shown here comes from the DNA. V gene TRDV1 combines with J gene TRDJ1, with TRDD3 identical over 8 bases. Because TCRdb records no J gene, it was assigned here through a match of the DNA to germline. Germline V gene data show CDR1 as TSWWSYY and CDR2 as QGS. Trimming cost V 1 base and J 4 bases; bases outside gene matches: 29. The CDR3 contains 23 residues. CDR3 in amino acids: CALGERPRATLGGHTDPNDKLIF. The CDR3 DNA reads TGTGCTCTTGGGGAACGTCCGAGGGCTACACTGGGGGGACACACCGACCCAAACGATAAACTCATCTTT.

To note about this clone: This DNA translates differently at residue 6 from the TCRdb protein, which is that of a much larger clone; a read error is likely, and the protein shown is the DNA's own translation. The chain links TRDV3 to TRDJ1; TRDD3 aligns across 9 bases. CDR1 and CDR2 (germline): TVYSNPD, GDNSRS (reference sequence). CDR3 length: 19 residues. The ends lost 2 bases at V and 0 bases at J; junction bases unmatched: 19. The CDR3 DNA reads TGTGCCTTTTGGCGCCCGGCGTACTGGGGGAGTCCTTACACCGATAAACTCATCTTT. Its translation: CAFWRPAYWGSPYTDKLIF.

Turning to this clone: A far larger clone is just one base off, so this is likely a read error. Other nucleotide sequences from this sample produce the same CDR3. The CDR3 loop is CALGERGPSYTPWYDSYTDKLIF. As DNA, the CDR3 is TGTGCTCTTGGAGAACGGGGGCCTTCCTACACCCCATGGTACGATTCGTACACCGATAAACTCATCTTT. The chain couples TRDV1 to TRDJ1, with 9 bases fitting TRDD2. From germline, CDR1 is TSWWSYY and CDR2 QGS. The CDR3 has 23 amino acids.

In the case of this clone: The protein TCRdb lists belongs to a much larger clone and differs from this DNA's translation at residue 27, which points to a read error; the protein shown is made from the DNA. Here the V gene is TRDV1, but the J gene went uncalled; TRDD3, the table's D call, was not compared with the DNA. Germline V gene data show CDR1 as TSWWSYY and CDR2 as QGS. The CDR3 runs to 28 residues. CDR3 amino acids: CALGELGPTTYWGIPRNLLNPRADKLTF. The CDR3 DNA reads as TGTGCTCTTGGGGAACTAGGGCCTACTACCTACTGGGGGATACCCCGTAATCTGCTAAATCCGAGGGCCGATAAACTCACCTTT.

About this clone: For this DNA, TCRdb reports the protein of a much larger clone, which diverges at residue 9, most likely from a read error; the protein presented here is translated directly from the DNA. V and J are TRDV1 and TRDJ1; D may be TRDD3 (6 bases). The J gene, not given by TCRdb, was assigned here from a germline match of the nucleotide sequence. Germline CDR1 and CDR2: TSWWSYY and QGS. This CDR3 has 14 residues. Trimming took 9 bases from V and 3 from J, leaving 17 bases between them. This chain's CDR3 is CALWGRSYADKLIF. The CDR3 DNA reads TGTGCTCTCTGGGGACGATCGTACGCCGATAAACTCATCTTT.

Of note for this clone: TCRdb has a much larger clone's protein, which differs at residue 18 from the translation of this DNA, likely because of a read error; what is shown is the protein translated from the DNA. This chain connects TRDV1 to TRDJ1; maybe TRDD3 (5 bases). Germline CDR1 is TSWWSYY and CDR2 is QGS. The CDR3 runs 21 residues. CDR3 nucleotides: TGTGCTCTTGGGGAACTGGCGGTGGCGGGATCCTCAAGGTGGTACACCGATAGACTCATCTTT. Translated: CALGELAVAGSSRWYTDRLIF.

This clone has a count of ten or more. The CDR3: CALGEFFHFLQVLGTNTDKLIF. The CDR3 DNA sequence: TGTGCTCTTGGGGAATTTTTTCACTTCCTACAGGTACTGGGGACCAACACCGATAAACTCATCTTT. The chain has TRDV1 and TRDJ1, with TRDD2 as a possible D gene (8 bases). V was shortened by 2 bases and J by 0 bases, with 31 bases between the two germline ends. CDR1 TSWWSYY and CDR2 QGS come from the germline V gene. The CDR3 covers 22 residues.

As regards this clone: Since a far larger clone is one base different, this is likely a read error. Within the sample, other DNA sequences also encode this same CDR3. This chain joins TRDV1 and TRDJ1, with TRDD3 matching over 10 bases. Here the J gene was assigned by germline matching of the DNA, as TCRdb has none. The CDR3 totals 24 residues. Germline CDR1 is TSWWSYY and CDR2 is QGS. The CDR3 here is CALGVNHRGPQLGWGILNHDKLIF. Written as DNA, the CDR3 is TGCGCTCTTGGGGTAAACCATAGGGGGCCTCAACTGGGCTGGGGGATATTAAATCACGATAAACTCATCTTT.

The sample holds many counts of this clone. Other DNA sequences from this sample encode an identical CDR3 as well. The gene calls are TRDV1 and TRDJ1, with TRDD3 identical over 13 bases. The V gene's germline CDR1 is TSWWSYY and CDR2 QGS. CDR3 length: 24 residues. With 2 bases clipped from V and 4 bases from J, the junction kept 28 bases outside the gene matches. As DNA, the CDR3 is TGTGCTCTTGGGGAATTGTGGGGTTTCCTAGCCGGTACTGGGGGATACGTTGCGGTCGATAAACTCATCTTT. As protein: CALGELWGFLAGTGGYVAVDKLIF.

In regard to this clone: TCRdb lists the protein of a much larger clone for this DNA, which differs at residue 11, so this is likely a read error; the protein given here is translated from the DNA itself. The chain recombines TRDV3 with TRDJ1; 9 nucleotides match TRDD3. The CDR3 extends over 19 amino acids. With 1 base clipped from V and 4 bases from J, the junction kept 22 bases outside the gene matches. Germline V gene sequence: CDR1 TVYSNPD, CDR2 GDNSRS (reference sequence). The CDR3: CAFIPTLYWGTRRLDKLIF. CDR3 sequence (DNA): TGTGCCTTTATTCCTACCCTCTACTGGGGGACACGCAGGCTCGATAAACTCATCTTT.

Only a few counts were recorded for this clone. A read error is likely here: a far larger clone is one base away. Other DNA sequences in this sample translate to the same CDR3. Here the CDR3 reads CALGDGPYKLIF. The CDR3 DNA follows: TGTGCTCTTGGGGATGGGCCCTATAAACTCATCTTT. The chain couples TRDV1 to TRDJ1; D remains ambiguous. V gave up 3 bases and J gave up 6 bases, with 8 bases separating them. From germline, CDR1 is TSWWSYY and CDR2 QGS. This CDR3 is 12 amino acids long.

This clone was recorded a few times. The protein held in TCRdb is that of a much larger clone and does not match this DNA's translation at residue 19, likely because of a read error; the protein shown is translated from the DNA. The V segment is TRDV1, and no J call was made; TRDD3, the D gene given by the table, was not confirmed from the DNA. This CDR3 spans 21 amino acids. Germline V gene data show CDR1 as TSWWSYY and CDR2 as QGS. This CDR3 is CALGVGLPVDHWGVPTDKPIF. The DNA of the CDR3 is TGTGCTCTTGGGGTTGGCCTTCCTGTGGATCACTGGGGGGTCCCGACCGATAAACCCATCTTT.

This clone has only a few counts. The protein TCRdb gives is from a much larger clone and does not agree with this DNA's translation at residue 5, likely a read error; the protein shown here comes from the DNA. This sequence joins TRDV1 and TRDJ1, with 8 nucleotides matching TRDD3. TCRdb supplies no J gene; here it was assigned by aligning the nucleotide sequence to germline. Germline V gene sequence: CDR1 TSWWSYY, CDR2 QGS. The CDR3 covers 22 residues. V was pared by 4 bases and J by 0 bases, with 25 bases of the junction left unmatched. The CDR3 DNA sequence: TGTGCTCTTGGGGGACCGAGACCTACCCAGGGGATACCGCTCAAGTACACCGATAAACTCATCTTT. It translates to CALGGPRPTQGIPLKYTDKLIF.

This clone was found a few times. A far larger clone is one nucleotide away, so this likely arose from a read error. In the same sample, other DNA sequences code for this CDR3. Here the CDR3 reads CALGAYLPSYDLWGNTDKLIF. For the CDR3, the DNA is TGTGCTCTTGGGGCGTACCTCCCATCCTACGACCTCTGGGGGAACACCGATAAACTCATCTTT. The V call is TRDV1, the J call TRDJ1, with 8 nucleotides matching TRDD3. V lost 4 bases, J lost 0 bases, and 22 bases stayed unmatched. Germline V gene sequence: CDR1 TSWWSYY, CDR2 QGS. CDR3 length: 21 residues.

Comments on this clone: This likely came from a read error, as a far larger clone is one base away. Other DNA sequences from this sample encode an identical CDR3 as well. V gene TRDV1 combines with J gene TRDJ1; D is perhaps TRDD2 (6 bases). The CDR3 runs 21 residues. CDR1 and CDR2 (germline): TSWWSYY, QGS. The CDR3 protein is CALGELPLRLPLETYTDKLIF. CDR3 nucleotide sequence: TGCGCTCTTGGGGAACTCCCCTTGCGCCTTCCCTTGGAGACGTACACCGATAAACTCATCTTT.

This clone was observed many times. A read error is the likely source, as a far larger clone sits one nucleotide away. The gene calls are TRDV1 and TRDJ3; tentatively, D is TRDD2 or TRDD3 (5 bases each). The J gene is absent in TCRdb and was assigned here via DNA matching to germline. The germline V gene has CDR1 TSWWSYY and CDR2 QGS. CDR3 length: 27 residues. CDR3 protein: CALGVLTTYRAWRIDGITSWDTRRMFF. CDR3 nucleotide sequence: TGTGCTCTTGGGGTCCTCACTACCTACCGTGCGTGGCGGATAGACGGAATAACCTCCTGGGACACCCGACGGATGTTTTTC.

This clone was detected a few times. A read error likely explains why the TCRdb protein, taken from a much larger clone, differs from this DNA's translation at residue 9; the protein shown is translated from the DNA. This sequence joins TRDV1 and TRDJ1, with D tentatively TRDD3 (5 bases). V lost 4 bases and J 2 bases, leaving 20 bases between the germline ends. CDR3 length: 17 amino acids. Germline-derived CDR1 and CDR2 are TSWWSYY and QGS. The DNA of the CDR3 is TGTGCTCTTGGGGCCGAAGGGGGGGCCCCGGGTACCGATAAACTCATCTTT. Its protein product is CALGAEGGAPGTDKLIF.

This clone occurred a few times. The TCRdb protein, from a much larger clone, departs from this DNA's translation at residue 3, likely by read error; the protein shown derives from the DNA. The V and J genes are TRDV3 and TRDJ1; 12 bases align to TRDD3. The J gene, not given by TCRdb, was assigned here from a germline match of the nucleotide sequence. Germline CDR1 TVYSNPD, CDR2 GDNSRS (reference sequence). The CDR3 extends over 19 amino acids. The J segment lost 3 bases and the V segment lost 5 bases, leaving 22 bases of the junction unmatched. The CDR3 DNA sequence: TGTGCCCCATGTAAGCGGGGGGGCTGGGGGATACGTGGCTCCGATAAACTCATCTTT. This translates into CAPCKRGGWGIRGSDKLIF.

This clone was detected many times. The amino acid sequence in TCRdb belongs to a much larger clone and departs from this DNA's translation at residue 7, likely a sequencing read error; the sequence shown is translated from the DNA. This rearrangement joins TRDV1 to TRDJ1; TRDD3 is a possible D gene (5 bases). CDR3 length: 18 amino acids. Germline V gene data show CDR1 as TSWWSYY and CDR2 as QGS. CDR3 in amino acids: CALGEAPGVERHTDKLIF. CDR3 DNA: TGCGCTCTTGGGGAAGCCCCAGGGGTGGAGAGACACACCGATAAACTCATCTTT.

In the case of this clone: The likely explanation is a read error, given a far larger clone one base away. This sample includes further DNA sequences coding for the same CDR3. The chain carries TRDV2 and TRDJ2; 8 bases fit TRDD3. Assignment of the J gene here rests on matching the DNA to germline, because TCRdb gives none. V was pared by 0 bases and J by 3 bases, with 20 bases of the junction left unmatched. The V gene's germline CDR1 is GEAIGNYY and CDR2 EKD. The length of the CDR3 is 21 residues. CDR3 nucleotides: TGTGCCTGTGACACCGGTACGGTAGCGTACTGGGGGGGCCCTCTGACAGCACAACTCTTCTTT. Translation gives CACDTGTVAYWGGPLTAQLFF.